These 24 T cell receptor beta chains originate from one sample sequenced in a study of blood T cell repertoires in COVID-19. Using immunoSEQ multiplex PCR, the repertoire was profiled, and TCRdb retains in-frame clones only, with some absent. The sample holds about 220,000 clones; more than 75% are singletons and the top ten take 9.5% to 15%. The sample consisted of peripheral blood. The receptors were gathered from a human donor in a cohort sampled during active COVID-19.

The count of this clone is one. The chain joins TRBV6-6 to TRBJ1-4, with 9 bases aligning to TRBD1. J lost 8 bases, V lost 3 bases, and 7 bases had no gene match. CDR1 MNHNY and CDR2 SVGAGI come from the germline V gene (reference sequence). The CDR3 loop spans 15 amino acids. CDR3 coding DNA: TGTGCCAGCAGTTATTACCGACAGGGGGTCGAAAAACTGTTTTTT. Translated, it gives CASSYYRQGVEKLFF.

V gene TRBV19 combines with J gene TRBJ1-1; D remains ambiguous. The CDR3 sequence is 15 residues long. Per germline, CDR1 LNHDA and CDR2 SQIVND (reference sequence). V was shortened by 2 bases and J by 0 bases, with 10 bases between the two germline ends. The CDR3 loop reads CASSIPASVNTEAFF. CDR3 nucleotide sequence: TGTGCCAGTAGTATACCGGCCAGCGTGAACACTGAAGCTTTCTTT.

The chain couples TRBV10-3 to TRBJ2-7, with D uncertain. Germline values: CDR1 ENHRY, CDR2 SYGVKD. Trimming took 2 bases from V and 2 from J, leaving 7 bases between them. The CDR3 loop spans 13 amino acids. The CDR3, as DNA: TGTGCCATCAGTGAGCGAGAGACCTACGAGCAGTACTTC. Its translation: CAISERETYEQYF.

V and J are TRBV5-1 and TRBJ1-4; TRBD1 aligns across 7 bases. J gave up 8 bases and V 0 bases, and 10 bases lay outside the gene matches. CDR1 SGHRS and CDR2 YFSETQ come from the germline V gene. This CDR3 comprises 16 residues. CDR3 sequence: CASSLGSTGSEEKLFF. In nucleotides, the CDR3 is TGCGCCAGCAGCTTGGGGTCGACAGGGTCAGAGGAAAAACTGTTTTTT.

The rearrangement joins TRBV18 to TRBJ1-3; D remains ambiguous. This CDR3 contains 16 residues. V lost 0 bases to trimming and J lost 0 bases, with 9 bases between them. Germline V gene lookup returns CDR1 KGHSH and CDR2 LQKENI. The CDR3 is CASSPPGGLSGNTIYF. The CDR3 DNA follows: TGTGCCAGCTCACCACCGGGAGGGCTCTCTGGAAACACCATATATTTT.

This clone was picked up a small number of times. The chain employs TRBV19 and TRBJ1-3; D is perhaps TRBD1 (6 bases). V lost 6 bases, J lost 4 bases, and 16 bases lay in between. This CDR3 has 15 amino acids. Germline V CDR1 and CDR2: LNHDA, SQIVND (reference sequence). The CDR3 DNA is TGTGCCAGTAGAGACGGGACACAACTCGGAAACACCATATATTTT. It codes for CASRDGTQLGNTIYF.

J is TRBJ1-6 and V is TRBV7-2; TRBD1 is a possible D gene (6 bases). V was shortened by 2 bases and J by 9 bases, with 17 bases between the two germline ends. The CDR3 has 16 residues. Germline V gene sequence: CDR1 SGHTA, CDR2 FQGNSA. The CDR3 DNA sequence: TGTGCCAGCAGCTTATCAGGGGTCCAGGGGTTTTCACCCCTCCACTTT. It specifies CASSLSGVQGFSPLHF.

V usage is TRBV5-1 and J usage is TRBJ2-2; 7 bases map to TRBD2. The CDR3 sequence is 15 residues long. Germline V lookup: CDR1 SGHRS, CDR2 YFSETQ. V trimming: 3 bases; J trimming: 3 bases; junction bases outside the gene matches: 5. CDR3 DNA: TGCGCCAGCAGCTACCGGACTAGTTACACCGGGGAGCTGTTTTTT. As protein: CASSYRTSYTGELFF.

The J gene is TRBJ1-1, the V gene TRBV7-2, with 8 bases that match TRBD1. Trimming removed 1 base from V and 4 bases from J; junction bases left unmatched: 8. Germline CDR1 is SGHTA and CDR2 is FQGNSA. The CDR3 covers 16 residues. CDR3 nucleotide sequence: TGTGCCAGCAGCTTAGGAGGACAGGGACTTGGCACTGAAGCTTTCTTT. This codes for CASSLGGQGLGTEAFF. The variable domain in full, with the rest retrieved from reference TRBV7-2 and TRBJ1-1, is GAGVSQSPSNKVTEKGKDVELRCDPISGHTALYWYRQSLGQGLEFLIYFQGNSAPDKSGLPSDRFSAERTGGSVSTLTIQRTQQEDSAVYLCASSLGGQGLGTEAFFGQGTRLTVV.

The rearrangement joins TRBV2 to TRBJ2-1, with TRBD1 as a possible D gene (6 bases). This CDR3 region has 15 residues. The germline V gene has CDR1 SNHLY and CDR2 FYNNEI. The V end lost 6 bases, the J end lost 1 base, and 13 bases lay between the germline ends. The CDR3 is CASSSHRASYNEQFF. CDR3 in DNA: TGTGCCAGCAGCTCTCACAGGGCGTCCTACAATGAGCAGTTCTTC.

This clone was detected only once. This chain connects TRBV3-1 (or the pseudogene TRBV3-2) to TRBJ2-7, with 8 positions matching TRBD1. Germline V lookup: CDR1 LGHDT, CDR2 YNNKEL (reference sequence). The V and J ends lost 0 bases and 0 bases, in that order; junction bases with no gene match: 13. The CDR3 loop spans 19 amino acids. The CDR3 protein is CASSQEVRGLAASSYEQYF. The CDR3 DNA is TGTGCCAGCAGCCAAGAGGTCAGGGGGCTAGCCGCCAGCTCCTACGAGCAGTACTTC.

The chain joins TRBV5-5 to TRBJ2-7; 8 positions agree with TRBD2. Germline loops: CDR1 SGHKS, CDR2 YYEKEE (reference sequence). Trimming took 3 bases from V and 3 from J; bases not matched to a gene: 8. The CDR3 covers 15 residues. The chain's CDR3 is CASSSIAGPFYEQYF. DNA for the CDR3: TGTGCCAGCAGCTCTATAGCGGGACCCTTCTACGAGCAGTACTTC.

The table lists this clone with a few counts. This chain connects TRBV2 to TRBJ2-3; perhaps TRBD1 as D (5 bases). V was cut by 8 bases and J by 5 bases, with 17 bases left in between. Germline CDR1 is SNHLY and CDR2 is FYNNEI. There are 14 residues in the CDR3. The DNA of the CDR3 is TGTGCCAGCCAAGGGGTGGCCCATGGAGATACGCAGTATTTT. Its translation: CASQGVAHGDTQYF.

The chain couples TRBV11-2 to TRBJ1-3; D is unresolved. Germline V gene sequence: CDR1 SGHAT, CDR2 FQNNGV. There are 16 residues in the CDR3. Deletions cut 1 base from V and 4 bases from J, with 14 bases between. The CDR3 nucleotides are TGTGCCAGCAGCTTAGTGGGCTCGGGGAGAGGAAACACCATATATTTT. Amino acids: CASSLVGSGRGNTIYF.

V and J are TRBV5-4 and TRBJ2-7; 10 positions agree with TRBD2. Per germline, CDR1 SGHNT and CDR2 YYREEE (reference sequence). The CDR3 extends over 16 amino acids. V was clipped by 4 bases and J by 5 bases; unmatched bases: 12. The CDR3 reads CASSTGRASGSDEQYF. The DNA of the CDR3 is TGTGCCAGCAGCACTGGGAGGGCTAGCGGGAGCGACGAGCAGTACTTC.

V gene TRBV5-1 combines with J gene TRBJ2-2; 9 bases are a match to TRBD2. The junction had 10 bases not matched to a gene; V was cut back by 7 bases and J by 6 bases. The CDR3 runs to 15 residues. From germline, CDR1 is SGHRS and CDR2 YFSETQ. As DNA, the CDR3 is TGCGCCAGCTCGGCGGGAGGGCCGGGGGCCGGGGAGCTGTTTTTT. This sequence encodes CASSAGGPGAGELFF.

The V and J genes are TRBV19 and TRBJ1-1; D ambiguous. CDR3 length: 14 amino acids. Trimming cost V 5 bases and J 6 bases, with 16 bases left between them. Germline CDR1 is LNHDA and CDR2 is SQIVND (reference sequence). The DNA of the CDR3 is TGTGCCAGTAGTGAAGATCGGGGTAGGGCTGAAGCTTTCTTT. Its protein is CASSEDRGRAEAFF.

This clone came up once. The chain has TRBV29-1 and TRBJ1-2, with D unresolved. CDR3 length: 15 residues. Per germline, CDR1 SQVTM and CDR2 ANQGSEA. Trimming removed 4 bases at V and 0 bases at J, with 15 bases between. The CDR3 nucleotides read TGCAGCGTTGGGGAGGGCAGGACTTCTAACTATGGCTACACCTTC. This sequence encodes CSVGEGRTSNYGYTF.

This clone was seen a single time. V gene TRBV30 combines with J gene TRBJ2-1, with D perhaps matching TRBD2 (6 bases). The V end lost 6 bases, the J end lost 2 bases, and 14 bases lay between the germline ends. Germline values: CDR1 GTSNPN, CDR2 SVGIG (reference sequence). The CDR3 extends over 14 amino acids. The CDR3 sequence is CACGGGRAYNEQFF. The CDR3 bases are TGTGCCTGCGGGGGTGGCAGGGCCTACAATGAGCAGTTCTTC.

V is TRBV2 and J is TRBJ1-4; 8 bases are shared with TRBD1. The CDR3 length is 14 residues. The ends lost 7 bases at V and 6 bases at J; junction bases unmatched: 7. Germline V gene sequence: CDR1 SNHLY, CDR2 FYNNEI. This chain's CDR3 is CASNPGQVDEKLFF. The CDR3 DNA is TGTGCCAGCAACCCGGGACAGGTCGATGAAAAACTGTTTTTT. Variable domain in full (rest from reference TRBV2 and TRBJ1-4): EPEVTQTPSHQVTQMGQEVILRCVPISNHLYFYWYRQILGQKVEFLVSFYNNEISEKSEIFDDQFSVERPDGSNFTLKIRSTKLEDSAMYFCASNPGQVDEKLFFGSGTQLSVL.

V is TRBV27 and J is TRBJ2-3, with a possible D match to TRBD2 (7 bases). Trimming took 5 bases from V and 2 from J, leaving 17 bases between them. CDR1 MNHEY and CDR2 SMNVEV come from the germline V gene (reference sequence). CDR3 length equals 16 residues. In DNA, the CDR3 is TGTGCCAGCAGTCTCCCGGGGAGGGGGGCCACAGATACGCAGTATTTT. Amino acids: CASSLPGRGATDTQYF.

Many counts were recorded for this clone. The rearrangement links TRBV28 to TRBJ1-5, with TRBD1 matching 9 bases. The CDR3 covers 14 residues. The trim removed 9 bases at V and 5 bases at J, leaving 8 bases unmatched. The germline V gene has CDR1 MDHEN and CDR2 SYDVKM. The CDR3, as DNA: TGTGCCAGTACCTTACAGGGGGCGTATCAGCCCCAGCATTTT. Its protein is CASTLQGAYQPQHF.

The J gene is TRBJ1-1, the V gene TRBV3-1 (or the pseudogene TRBV3-2); a possible D gene is TRBD1 (5 bases). Germline CDR1 reads LGHDT; CDR2 reads YNNKEL (reference sequence). V shed 1 base and J shed 9 bases, with 15 bases lying between them. This CDR3 is built from 14 residues. The CDR3 nucleotides read TGTGCCAGCAGCCAAGTTGGTCGGGGGTCAAAAGCTTTCTTT. Encoded protein: CASSQVGRGSKAFF.

The chain joins TRBV18 to TRBJ1-3, with D tentatively TRBD1 (5 bases). The CDR3 totals 16 residues. V was clipped by 4 bases and J by 3 bases, with 16 bases between them. Per germline, CDR1 KGHSH and CDR2 LQKENI. The DNA for the CDR3 is TGTGCCAGCTCACTATCCCAGGGAACTGGTGGAAACACCATATATTTT. Its protein is CASSLSQGTGGNTIYF.